These T cell receptor beta chains were read from a single sample in a study of T cells in Graves' hyperthyroidism and ophthalmopathy. A single record per CDR3 protein comes from TCRdb applying MiXCR to the multiplex PCR reads. The sample consists of tens of thousands of distinct CDR3 sequences, approximately 53% of them appearing once. The sample taken for sequencing was blood. The receptors come from a woman aged 55-69 years with Graves' ophthalmopathy. Both conserved end residues are part of each CDR3. A D gene is named only where the DNA matches it firmly. Clone size, where shown, is once, few, many, or a class for clones that have expanded.

j_call | clone_size | d_call | v_call | cdr3_nt | cdr3_aa
TRBJ2-1 | once | . | TRBV15 | TGTGCCACCTGCCCCGTGACTAGTGACTACGATGAGCAGTTCTTC | CATCPVTSDYDEQFF
TRBJ1-5 | . | . | TRBV6-6 | TGTGCCAGCAGTCGGACTAGCGGGAATCAGCCCCAGCATTTT | CASSRTSGNQPQHF
TRBJ2-7 | . | TRBD1 | TRBV19 | TGTGCCAGTCACGGGACAGGGAACTACGAGCAGTACTTC | CASHGTGNYEQYF
TRBJ1-1 | . | TRBD1 | TRBV20-1 | TGCAGTGCTAGTACGGGACAGGAGATGAACACTGAAGCTTTCTTT | CSASTGQEMNTEAFF
TRBJ1-2 | . | . | TRBV5-1 | TGCGCCAGCAGCTTGGATTTTGGAGGGAACTATGGCTACACCTTC | CASSLDFGGNYGYTF
TRBJ2-2 | once | . | TRBV7-6 | TGTGCCAGCAGCTCCCAGGGTTTCGCGAACACCGGGGAGCTGTTTTTT | CASSSQGFANTGELFF
TRBJ1-5 | many | . | TRBV28 | TGTGCCAGCAGTTTAGTATCCCTCGAGCCCCAGCATTTT | CASSLVSLEPQHF
TRBJ1-6 | once | . | TRBV20-1 | TGCAGTGCCAGCGAGGCTGTGAATTCACCCCTCCACTTT | CSASEAVNSPLHF
TRBJ2-7 | . | TRBD2 | TRBV7-2 | TGTGCCAGCAGCTTCAGGGGCGGGAGGCTCTACGAGCAGTACTTC | CASSFRGGRLYEQYF
TRBJ2-1 | many | . | TRBV7-9 | TGTGCCAGCAGCGATATCAATGAGCAGTTCTTC | CASSDINEQFF
TRBJ2-3 | medium-sized | TRBD2 | TRBV29-1 | TGCAGCGTCCGGGACTGGAGCGGGGGGGCTAATACGCAGTATTTT | CSVRDWSGGANTQYF
TRBJ2-6 | many | . | TRBV27 | TGTGCCAGCAGCCGGAGCTCTGGGGCCAACGTCCTGACTTTC | CASSRSSGANVLTF
TRBJ1-2 | . | . | TRBV6-5 | TGTGCCAGCAGTTACTCGTGGTTGGGGGGATATAACTATGGCTACACCTTC | CASSYSWLGGYNYGYTF
TRBJ2-6 | . | TRBD1 | TRBV5-1 | TGCGCCAGCAGCTTGGTTGTAGGGACAGTTCTCTCTGGGGCCAACGTCCTGACTTTC | CASSLVVGTVLSGANVLTF
TRBJ2-5 | . | . | TRBV4-1 | TGCGCCAGCAGCCAAGGTACCTCCCAGCTTCAAGAGACCCAGTACTTC | CASSQGTSQLQETQYF
TRBJ2-7 | . | . | TRBV4-2 | TGTGCCGGCAGCCAAGTCAGTGGCAGGGTTGAGTACGAGCAGTACTTC | CAGSQVSGRVEYEQYF
TRBJ2-7 | . | TRBD2 | TRBV10-3 | TGTGCCATAGGTAGCGGGGGGGCGGACTACGAGCAGTACTTC | CAIGSGGADYEQYF
TRBJ2-1 | . | . | TRBV20-1 | TGCGGTGTTCCCCCCGAGTATGGTGTTGAGCAGTTCTTC | CGVPPEYGVEQFF
TRBJ2-1 | . | . | TRBV7-2 | TGTGCCAGCAGCTTAGGAGGCTACTCCTACAATGAGCAGTTCTTC | CASSLGGYSYNEQFF
TRBJ1-2 | . | TRBD1 | TRBV5-8 | TGTGCCAGCAGCACGGACAGGTTATTGTTAAATGGCTACACCTTC | CASSTDRLLLNGYTF
TRBJ1-4 | . | . | TRBV9 | TGTGCCGGCAGCGTAGCTACGGATGAAAAACTGATTTTT | CAGSVATDEKLIF
TRBJ1-1 | . | TRBD1 | TRBV2 | TGTGCCAGCAGCTTAATCGACAGGGTCGGTGATGAAGCTTTCTTT | CASSLIDRVGDEAFF
TRBJ2-2 | . | . | TRBV7-9 | TGTGCCAGCAGCTTACTATACACCAGGGAGCTGTTCTTT | CASSLLYTRELFF
TRBJ1-2 | many | TRBD1 | TRBV2 | TGTGCCAGCAGTGAAGCAGGGGACAGGGATTTCTATGGCTACACCTTC | CASSEAGDRDFYGYTF
TRBJ2-7 | . | TRBD1 | TRBV7-8 | TGTGCCAGCAGCTCCGGGACAGCTTTCGAGCAGTACTTC | CASSSGTAFEQYF
TRBJ1-2 | many | . | TRBV4-2 | TGTGCCAGCAGCCAAGGTGGTAGGGAGGCTAACTATGGCTACACCTTC | CASSQGGREANYGYTF
TRBJ2-3 | . | . | TRBV20-1 | TGCAGTGCTAGAGGGTTGGGAGAAATCAATGAGCAGTATTTT | CSARGLGEINEQYF
TRBJ2-5 | . | . | TRBV24-1 | TGTGCCACCAGCCGATTTGTGGCAGGTCAAGAGACCCAGTACTTC | CATSRFVAGQETQYF
TRBJ1-2 | once | . | TRBV20-1 | TGCAGTGCTAGAGATGGTTCAGGGACTTTAACCTATGGCTACACCTTC | CSARDGSGTLTYGYTF
TRBJ2-7 | many | TRBD1 | TRBV27 | TGTGCCAGCAGTTGGGACAGGGGTAGTGACGAGCAGTACTTC | CASSWDRGSDEQYF